What follows are 20 T cell receptor beta chains derived from one specimen sequenced in a study of blood T cell repertoires in COVID-19. The assay was immunoSEQ multiplex PCR, and TCRdb's table has in-frame clones only and misses some. The sample contains roughly 200,000 clones, 90% of which appear only once. Input material: peripheral blood. The receptors were gathered from a man between 45 and 60 years old with acute or convalescent COVID-19.

CDR3 loop: CASSLAEGGELFF. The CDR3 region has the DNA TGCGCCAGCAGCTTGGCCGAGGGCGGGGAGCTGTTTTTT. The chain combines TRBV5-1 with TRBJ2-2, with D possibly matching TRBD2 (5 bases). The CDR3 has 13 amino acids. The germline V gene has CDR1 SGHRS and CDR2 YFSETQ. Trimming took off 0 bases at V and 7 bases at J, with 7 bases between the two ends.

The chain couples TRBV19 to TRBJ2-4; 8 bases match TRBD1. The CDR3 has 15 residues. The germline CDR1 and CDR2 sequences are LNHDA and SQIVND (reference sequence). Unmatched junction bases numbered 8, after V lost 4 bases and J lost 6 bases. CDR3 coding DNA: TGTGCCAGTAGTACGGACAGGGTTGGGGGAAACATTCAGTACTTC. It translates to CASSTDRVGGNIQYF.

This clone has only a few counts. This chain connects TRBV27 to TRBJ1-1; D is perhaps TRBD1 (5 bases). Germline CDR1 is MNHEY and CDR2 is SMNVEV (reference sequence). V lost 5 bases and J lost 4, with 11 bases in between. This CDR3 has 13 residues. The CDR3 sequence: CASSSRVRTEAFF. CDR3 nucleotide sequence: TGTGCCAGCAGTAGCAGGGTACGCACTGAAGCTTTCTTT.

This chain joins TRBV28 and TRBJ2-7, with 7 bases that match TRBD1. Trimming took 4 bases from V and 6 from J; bases not matched to a gene: 6. This CDR3 is built from 13 residues. CDR1 is MDHEN, CDR2 SYDVKM, per germline. CDR3 sequence: CASSSEGAVEQYV. The CDR3 DNA reads TGTGCCAGCAGTTCCGAGGGGGCGGTCGAGCAGTACGTC.

This clone was recorded only once. The chain uses TRBV19 and TRBJ2-2; 7 bases are a match to TRBD2. Germline assignment: CDR1 LNHDA and CDR2 SQIVND (reference sequence). The CDR3 runs 16 residues. The V segment lost 4 bases and the J segment 5 bases; nucleotides outside the gene matches: 10. The CDR3 loop reads CASSSRLADLTGELFF. The CDR3 DNA follows: TGTGCCAGTAGTAGTCGCCTAGCGGATCTTACCGGGGAGCTGTTTTTT. Looking up the rest from reference TRBV19 and TRBJ2-2 gives the full variable domain: DGGITQSPKYLFRKEGQNVTLSCEQNLNHDAMYWYRQDPGQGLRLIYYSQIVNDFQKGDIAEGYSVSREKKESFPLTVTSAQKNPTAFYLCASSSRLADLTGELFFGEGSRLTVL.

This clone was seen a single time. V is TRBV14 and J is TRBJ2-7, with TRBD1 identical over 8 bases. Germline CDR1 SGHDN, CDR2 FVKESK. The CDR3 has 15 residues. The trim removed 4 bases at V and 2 bases at J, leaving 7 bases unmatched. CDR3 nucleotides: TGTGCCAGCAGCCCGGACAGGGTAGGGACCTACGAGCAGTACTTC. Translating gives CASSPDRVGTYEQYF.

The rearrangement joins TRBV19 to TRBJ1-2; weak D call: TRBD1 (6 bases). Trimming pared 5 bases from V and 2 bases from J, leaving 9 bases between. CDR1 is LNHDA and CDR2 is SQIVND in the germline V gene (reference sequence). This CDR3 contains 13 residues. The CDR3 loop reads CASSETGNYGYTF. The CDR3 region has the DNA TGTGCCAGTAGTGAAACAGGGAACTATGGCTACACCTTC.

The rearrangement links TRBV19 to TRBJ2-5; the match to TRBD2 covers 12 bases. This CDR3 is 18 amino acids long. Germline loops: CDR1 LNHDA, CDR2 SQIVND (reference sequence). The V and J ends lost 5 bases and 3 bases, in that order; junction bases with no gene match: 13. The CDR3: CASSPPRGLAGSKETQYF. In DNA, the CDR3 is TGTGCCAGTAGTCCCCCCCGTGGACTAGCGGGGTCAAAAGAGACCCAGTACTTC.

The sample holds one count of this clone. The CDR3, as DNA: TGTGCCAGTAGTATAGGTTTCGGAGGGATCGGAGAGACCCAGTACTTC. It translates to CASSIGFGGIGETQYF. The genes are TRBV19 and TRBJ2-5; tentatively, D is TRBD2 (6 bases). The germline gives CDR1 LNHDA, CDR2 SQIVND (reference sequence). The CDR3 covers 16 residues. Trimming took off 1 base at V and 4 bases at J, with 16 bases between the two ends. Together with reference TRBV19 and TRBJ2-5, the CDR3 gives the full variable domain: DGGITQSPKYLFRKEGQNVTLSCEQNLNHDAMYWYRQDPGQGLRLIYYSQIVNDFQKGDIAEGYSVSREKKESFPLTVTSAQKNPTAFYLCASSIGFGGIGETQYFGPGTRLLVL.

This clone was seen a few times. This sequence joins TRBV7-2 and TRBJ1-2; 8 bases map to TRBD1. The J segment lost 8 bases and the V segment lost 2 bases, leaving 13 bases of the junction unmatched. The CDR3 consists of 16 residues. The germline gives CDR1 SGHTA, CDR2 FQGNSA. The CDR3 sequence: CASSLFPGQGTKGYTF. DNA for the CDR3: TGTGCCAGCAGCTTATTTCCCGGACAGGGAACGAAAGGCTACACCTTC.

The V call is TRBV12-3 or TRBV12-4, the J call TRBJ1-5, with TRBD1 as a possible D gene (6 bases). This CDR3 spans 13 amino acids. Deletions cut 5 bases from V and 7 bases from J, with 12 bases between. The CDR3 loop is CASSRGIQQPQHF. The CDR3 DNA sequence: TGTGCCAGCAGTAGGGGGATACAACAGCCCCAGCATTTT.

The chain recombines TRBV7-9 with TRBJ2-2, with TRBD2 matching 13 bases. Germline CDR1 SEHNR, CDR2 FQNEAQ (reference sequence). V was pared by 5 bases and J by 3 bases, with 9 bases of the junction left unmatched. The CDR3 is 18 amino acids. CDR3 sequence reads: CASSPSLAGGRYTGELFF. For the CDR3, the DNA is TGTGCCAGCAGCCCATCACTAGCGGGGGGGCGATACACCGGGGAGCTGTTTTTT. The variable domain in full, completed from reference TRBV7-9 and TRBJ2-2, reads DTGVSQNPRHKITKRGQNVTFRCDPISEHNRLYWYRQTLGQGPEFLTYFQNEAQLEKSRLLSDRFSAERPKGSFSTLEIQRTEQGDSAMYLCASSPSLAGGRYTGELFFGEGSRLTVL.

The chain combines TRBV7-2 with TRBJ2-3; D perhaps matches TRBD1 (6 bases). Trimming left V 6 bases short and J 4 bases short, with 14 bases between. The CDR3 length is 14 residues. Germline lookup yields CDR1 SGHTA and CDR2 FQGNSA. The CDR3 spells CASRSPGHSDTQYF. The CDR3 nucleotides read TGTGCCAGCAGGTCCCCGGGACATTCAGATACGCAGTATTTT. Based on the CDR3 plus reference TRBV7-2 and TRBJ2-3, the full variable domain is GAGVSQSPSNKVTEKGKDVELRCDPISGHTALYWYRQSLGQGLEFLIYFQGNSAPDKSGLPSDRFSAERTGGSVSTLTIQRTQQEDSAVYLCASRSPGHSDTQYFGPGTRLTVL.

The chain joins TRBV29-1 to TRBJ2-1; 7 bases agree with TRBD2. The CDR3 covers 15 residues. Germline loops: CDR1 SQVTM, CDR2 ANQGSEA. V was clipped by 8 bases and J by 0 bases; unmatched bases: 10. In DNA form, the CDR3 reads TGCAGCATGGGGCGGGGCGGGAGCTCCTACAATGAGCAGTTCTTC. This encodes CSMGRGGSSYNEQFF.

V usage is TRBV20-1 and J usage is TRBJ1-4; D call uncertain. In germline, CDR1 is DFQATT, CDR2 SNEGSKA (reference sequence). V was shortened by 6 bases and J by 10 bases, with 12 bases between the two germline ends. This CDR3 has 11 residues. CDR3 protein: CSAIGRGKLFF. The CDR3 DNA is TGCAGTGCCATTGGGCGTGGAAAACTGTTTTTT.

The V call is TRBV7-9, the J call TRBJ2-2; a possible D gene is TRBD1 (6 bases). V dropped 3 bases and J dropped 5 bases, with 10 bases sitting between them. The germline V gene has CDR1 SEHNR and CDR2 FQNEAQ (reference sequence). CDR3 length equals 14 residues. The chain's CDR3 is CASSFKGVTGELFF. For the CDR3, the DNA is TGTGCCAGCAGCTTTAAGGGGGTAACCGGGGAGCTGTTTTTT.

This clone has more than one count but fewer than ten. The chain couples TRBV6-1 to TRBJ2-3, with TRBD1 matching 7 bases. This CDR3 has 15 residues. J gave up 1 base and V 2 bases, and 3 bases lay outside the gene matches. The germline CDR1 and CDR2 sequences are MNHNS and SASEGT. The CDR3 region has the DNA TGTGCCAGCAGTGAACTTAGGGGGCGCACAGATACGCAGTATTTT. It is translated as CASSELRGRTDTQYF.

The chain is built from TRBV27 and TRBJ2-1; unclear D gene. V lost 5 bases and J 4 bases, leaving 15 bases between the germline ends. This CDR3 has 15 residues. Germline CDR1 and CDR2: MNHEY and SMNVEV (reference sequence). The CDR3: CASSPALTYYNEQFF. DNA of the CDR3: TGTGCCAGCAGTCCCGCCCTAACTTATTACAATGAGCAGTTCTTC.

The chain has TRBV19 and TRBJ2-1, with D tentatively TRBD2 (6 bases). The V end was cut by 6 bases, the J end by 0 bases, with 15 bases between. The germline V gene encodes CDR1 LNHDA and CDR2 SQIVND (reference sequence). CDR3 length: 16 amino acids. Here the CDR3 DNA reads TGTGCCAGTAGAGTTGGAGGGACCACCTCCTACAATGAGCAGTTCTTC. Amino acid sequence: CASRVGGTTSYNEQFF.

The chain recombines TRBV7-2 with TRBJ2-1; D is possibly TRBD2 (7 bases). Trimming took off 5 bases at V and 10 bases at J, with 18 bases between the two ends. Germline V gene data show CDR1 as SGHTA and CDR2 as FQGNSA. The CDR3 consists of 14 residues. CDR3 DNA: TGTGCCAGCAGCCCGAGGAGGGGGGGAGAAGAGCAGTTCTTC. This translates into CASSPRRGGEEQFF.